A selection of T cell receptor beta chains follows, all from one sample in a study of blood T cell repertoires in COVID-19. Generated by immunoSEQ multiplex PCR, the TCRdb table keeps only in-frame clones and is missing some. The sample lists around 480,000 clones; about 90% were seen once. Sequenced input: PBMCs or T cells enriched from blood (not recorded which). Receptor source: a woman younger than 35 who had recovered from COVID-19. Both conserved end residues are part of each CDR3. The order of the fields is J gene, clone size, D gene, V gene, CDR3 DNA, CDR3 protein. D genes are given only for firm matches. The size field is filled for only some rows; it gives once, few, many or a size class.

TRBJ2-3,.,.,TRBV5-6,TGTGCCAGCAGCTTGGGGCCCGGGACTTTCTTCGATACGCAGTATTTT,CASSLGPGTFFDTQYF
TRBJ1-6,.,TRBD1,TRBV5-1,TGCGCCAGCAGCTTGGGCGGGACAGGGGAGCGGGATTCACCCCTCCACTTT,CASSLGGTGERDSPLHF
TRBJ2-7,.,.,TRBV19,TGTGCCAGTCTGCAGGCCGCGGGTGGAGGCGAGCAGTACTTC,CASLQAAGGGEQYF
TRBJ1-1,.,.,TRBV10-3,TGTGCCATCAGTGAGCAGGGAAACACTGAAGCTTTCTTT,CAISEQGNTEAFF
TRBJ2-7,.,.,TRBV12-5,TGTGCTAGTGGTTCCCCCGTACAGGGTTTTGAGCAGTACTTC,CASGSPVQGFEQYF
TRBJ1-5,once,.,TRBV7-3,TGTGCCAGCAGCCTGCAAACAGGGAACCTACTGGTTGGCAATCAGCCCCAGCATTTT,CASSLQTGNLLVGNQPQHF
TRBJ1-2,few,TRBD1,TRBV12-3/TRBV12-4,TGTGCCAGTGGACAGGGCGACTATGGCTACACCTTC,CASGQGDYGYTF
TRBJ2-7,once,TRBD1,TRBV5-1,TGCGCCAGCAGCTTGACCCCGGGACAGGGATCCTACGAGCAGTACTTC,CASSLTPGQGSYEQYF
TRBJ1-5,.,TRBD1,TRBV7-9,TGTGCCAGCAGCTTCAAACAGGGGCAGGGAGTTTTACGTCAGCCCCAGCATTTT,CASSFKQGQGVLRQPQHF
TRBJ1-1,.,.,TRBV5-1,TGCGCCAGCAGACCTACAGGCGTGAACACTGAAGCTTTCTTT,CASRPTGVNTEAFF
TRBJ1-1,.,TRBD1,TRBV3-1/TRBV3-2,TGTGCCAGCAGCCAAGATGGACAGGCGCCCGAAGCTTTCTTT,CASSQDGQAPEAFF
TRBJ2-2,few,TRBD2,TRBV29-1,TGCAGCGTGGGAGCGGGGGGGCGGACCGGGGAGCTGTTTTTT,CSVGAGGRTGELFF